This T cell receptor (beta chain) was found in a study of PD-1 blockade in classical Hodgkin lymphoma. Study background: Nivolumab 3 mg/kg was given intravenously every 2 weeks. Study-level results: Why the repertoires differ is still unclear, perhaps disease activity or prior therapy. When nivolumab was started under 1 year after ASCT, patients were excluded.

Time point denoted: cycle 4 day 1 (C4D1), after 5 to 7 weeks of nivolumab. Every patient was affected by relapse after autologous stem cell transplantation, while exposure to brentuximab vedotin was not uniform. This CDR3 comprises 17 residues. Trimming took 4 bases from V and 5 from J; bases not matched to a gene: 13. The germline gives CDR1 LGHNA, CDR2 YNFKEQ. Sequencing used immunoSEQ multiplex PCR; TCRdb keeps in-frame clones, though not all of them. In the table there are about 21,000 clones, roughly 85% of which are singletons. A remark on this clone: What it binds is unknown.

Sequenced here: peripheral blood mononuclear cells (PBMCs), sampled before the fourth cycle of nivolumab. The source is a human donor with classical Hodgkin lymphoma. The V gene is TRBV4-2, the J gene TRBJ2-2; 7 bases map to TRBD2. The CDR3 DNA sequence: TGTGCCAGCAGCCTAGAACGCGGGGGTAGTAGAACCGGGGAGCTGTTTTTT. Translating gives CASSLERGGSRTGELFF.